The 31 T cell receptor beta chains below come from one sample, sequenced in a study of OX40 agonist ivuxolimab in advanced cancers. The repertoire was sequenced with immunoSEQ multiplex PCR; TCRdb's copy has only in-frame clones and lacks some. The sample records 100,000 to 150,000 clones, about nine tenths being singletons. Sequences were derived from CD4+ or CD8+ T cells sorted from blood, sampled in a trial of the OX40 agonist ivuxolimab. The receptor set was obtained from an adult with an advanced solid tumor such as melanoma, head and neck, liver or kidney cancer.

The count of this clone is one. The chain links TRBV28 to TRBJ1-1, with D maybe TRBD1 (6 bases). Germline loops: CDR1 MDHEN, CDR2 SYDVKM. The CDR3 consists of 13 residues. V was clipped by 8 bases and J by 5 bases, with 15 bases between them. For the CDR3, the DNA is TGTGCCAGCCTAGGGGGAGGGTGGACTGAAGCTTTCTTT. This translates into CASLGGGWTEAFF.

This chain connects TRBV5-4 to TRBJ2-5; D uncertain. V lost 0 bases, J lost 5 bases, and 2 bases lay in between. The CDR3 spans 11 residues. Per germline, CDR1 SGHNT and CDR2 YYREEE (reference sequence). The DNA for the CDR3 is TGTGCCAGCAGCTTGGCTGAGACCCAGTACTTC. Residues: CASSLAETQYF.

The chain uses TRBV28 and TRBJ2-2; tentatively, D is TRBD1 or TRBD2 (5 bases each). Germline CDR1 and CDR2: MDHEN and SYDVKM. This CDR3 is 13 amino acids long. Trimming took 7 bases from V and 7 from J, leaving 13 bases between them. The CDR3 DNA reads as TGTGCCAGCACTCGGGACGCTGGCGGGGAGCTGTTTTTT. It specifies CASTRDAGGELFF. The variable domain in full, with the rest retrieved from reference TRBV28 and TRBJ2-2, is DVKVTQSSRYLVKRTGEKVFLECVQDMDHENMFWYRQDPGLGLRLIYFSYDVKMKEKGDIPEGYSVSREKKERFSLILESASTNQTSMYLCASTRDAGGELFFGEGSRLTVL.

The chain joins TRBV5-6 to TRBJ2-1; D gene uncertain. The V gene lost 4 bases and the J gene lost 5 bases, with 4 bases spanning the gap. CDR1 is SGHDT and CDR2 is YYEEEE in the germline V gene. This CDR3 region has 11 residues. The CDR3 is CASSKNNEQFF. The CDR3 DNA sequence: TGTGCCAGCAGCAAAAACAATGAGCAGTTCTTC.

The V call is TRBV5-6, the J call TRBJ2-3, with D possibly being TRBD1 (5 bases). Germline values: CDR1 SGHDT, CDR2 YYEEEE. This CDR3 has 14 residues. V was cut by 2 bases and J by 4 bases, with 11 bases left in between. The CDR3 reads CASSFYQGSDTQYF. The CDR3 nucleotides read TGTGCCAGCAGCTTTTACCAGGGCTCAGATACGCAGTATTTT.

The V and J genes are TRBV10-3 and TRBJ2-3; 10 nucleotides match TRBD1. Germline V lookup: CDR1 ENHRY, CDR2 SYGVKD. This CDR3 is built from 16 residues. V gave up 6 bases and J gave up 1 base; unmatched junction bases: 7. The DNA of the CDR3 is TGTGCCATCAGGAACTTAGGGACAGGGGGCACAGATACGCAGTATTTT. Its protein is CAIRNLGTGGTDTQYF.

V and J are TRBV6-1 and TRBJ2-2; D possibly uses TRBD1 or TRBD2 (5 bases each). CDR3 length: 15 amino acids. The V end was cut by 4 bases, the J end by 2 bases, with 11 bases between. Germline V gives CDR1 MNHNS, CDR2 SASEGT. The CDR3 loop is CASSAGTANTGELFF. CDR3 nucleotides: TGTGCCAGCAGTGCCGGGACCGCAAACACCGGGGAGCTGTTTTTT.

The rearrangement joins TRBV6-1 to TRBJ2-5, with 10 bases lining up with TRBD2. The germline gives CDR1 MNHNS, CDR2 SASEGT. J was trimmed by 5 bases and V by 9 bases; bases with no gene match: 9. This CDR3 is 14 amino acids long. The CDR3 reads CASAPLAGAETQYF. As DNA, the CDR3 is TGTGCCAGTGCTCCTCTAGCGGGAGCCGAGACCCAGTACTTC.

Within the sample, this clone is medium-sized. V usage is TRBV28 and J usage is TRBJ1-2; no clear D gene. The CDR3 extends over 10 amino acids. The V and J ends lost 8 bases and 3 bases respectively, with 4 bases between them. Germline CDR1 and CDR2: MDHEN and SYDVKM. The DNA of the CDR3 is TGTGCCAGCTACTACTATGGCTACACCTTC. Encoded protein: CASYYYGYTF.

The chain joins TRBV21-1 to TRBJ2-1. TRBV21-1 is a pseudogene segment. There are 20 residues in the CDR3. The CDR3 DNA follows: TGTGCCAGCAGCAAAAAGTGGCAAGGGGGTTTGGCGGGGACCTACAATGAGCAGTTCTTC. It codes for CASSKKWQGGLAGTYNEQFF.

V usage is TRBV10-3 and J usage is TRBJ1-1; D may be TRBD1 (6 bases). CDR1 is ENHRY, CDR2 SYGVKD, per germline. The CDR3 consists of 14 residues. The germline V and J ends were trimmed by 4 bases and 2 bases, with 11 bases remaining between them. CDR3 DNA sequence: TGTGCCATCAGTGCAAGGGGACAAAACACTGAAGCTTTCTTT. Translation gives CAISARGQNTEAFF.

This chain links TRBV7-9 with TRBJ2-2; 9 bases fit TRBD2. Germline V CDR1 and CDR2: SEHNR, FQNEAQ (reference sequence). This CDR3 contains 16 residues. The V and J ends lost 5 bases and 6 bases, in that order; junction bases with no gene match: 10. CDR3 in amino acids: CASSPKIAGVAGELFF. CDR3 coding DNA: TGTGCCAGCAGCCCTAAAATAGCGGGAGTGGCCGGGGAGCTGTTTTTT.

The V gene is TRBV2, the J gene TRBJ1-1; D gene uncertain. Germline assignment: CDR1 SNHLY and CDR2 FYNNEI. The CDR3 loop spans 15 amino acids. With 6 bases removed from V and 0 bases from J, the gap between germline ends came to 14 bases. The CDR3 reads CASSPFGSMNTEAFF. Here the CDR3 DNA reads TGTGCCAGCAGCCCTTTTGGCAGTATGAACACTGAAGCTTTCTTT.

The rearrangement uses TRBV7-2 and TRBJ1-1; D remains ambiguous. V lost 1 base, J lost 4 bases, and 13 bases lay in between. The germline V gene encodes CDR1 SGHTA and CDR2 FQGNSA. The CDR3 is 15 residues long. This chain's CDR3 is CASSLGVRRATEAFF. For the CDR3, the DNA is TGTGCCAGCAGCTTAGGGGTCAGGCGGGCCACTGAAGCTTTCTTT. The entire variable domain, with the rest obtained from reference TRBV7-2 and TRBJ1-1, is as follows: GAGVSQSPSNKVTEKGKDVELRCDPISGHTALYWYRQSLGQGLEFLIYFQGNSAPDKSGLPSDRFSAERTGGSVSTLTIQRTQQEDSAVYLCASSLGVRRATEAFFGQGTRLTVV.

Worth noting for this clone: At one boundary the junction diverges from the germline segment, which might be a read error. The CDR3 DNA follows: TGTGCTAGTGGCCCCGGGACAGGGACTCTCCACTTC. Translating it yields CASGPGTGTLHF. The chain couples TRBV12-5 to TRBJ2-7; 9 nucleotides align to TRBD1. This CDR3 spans 12 amino acids. Per the germline V gene, CDR1 is LGHNT and CDR2 is FRNRAP.

The chain couples TRBV9 to TRBJ2-1, with TRBD2 matching 8 bases. V trimming: 0 bases; J trimming: 1 base; junction bases outside the gene matches: 3. This CDR3 comprises 16 residues. Germline CDR1 reads SGDLS; CDR2 reads YYNGEE. The CDR3 DNA reads as TGTGCCAGCAGCGTAGTGGCGGGAGGATCCTACAATGAGCAGTTCTTC. Its translation: CASSVVAGGSYNEQFF.

This clone was recorded once. The chain couples TRBV5-3 to TRBJ1-2, with D unresolved. TRBV5-3 is an ORF; its function is uncertain. This CDR3 contains 15 residues. The V and J ends lost 2 bases and 4 bases respectively, with 15 bases between them. The CDR3 region has the DNA TGTGCCAGAAGCTTTTGGGGAGCATCGCGCTATGGCTACACCTTC. It yields the protein CARSFWGASRYGYTF.

The CDR3 spells CASSSQVNTGELFF. The CDR3 DNA reads as TGCGCCAGCAGCTCCCAAGTAAACACCGGGGAGCTGTTTTTT. V is TRBV5-1 and J is TRBJ2-2; no reliable D call. Germline values: CDR1 SGHRS, CDR2 YFSETQ. V was shortened by 3 bases and J by 2 bases, with 8 bases between the two germline ends. This CDR3 spans 14 amino acids.

This chain links TRBV5-6 with TRBJ1-2; no clear D gene. Per germline, CDR1 SGHDT and CDR2 YYEEEE. CDR3 length: 13 amino acids. Trimming removed 1 base at V and 8 bases at J, with 12 bases between. The CDR3 reads CASSLTGVDGYTF. DNA of the CDR3: TGTGCCAGCAGCTTGACCGGGGTTGACGGCTACACCTTC.

The chain joins TRBV6-5 to TRBJ2-5; D is perhaps TRBD1 (5 bases). The germline V gene has CDR1 MNHEY and CDR2 SVGAGI. The CDR3 is 15 residues long. The V gene lost 2 bases and the J gene lost 3 bases, with 13 bases spanning the gap. The CDR3 loop is CASSYSIVREETQYF. The CDR3 DNA follows: TGTGCCAGCAGTTACAGCATTGTCAGGGAAGAGACCCAGTACTTC.

CDR3: CASTGTDDNEKLFF. CDR3 DNA: TGTGCCAGCACCGGGACAGATGATAATGAAAAACTGTTTTTT. This chain connects TRBV6-6 to TRBJ1-4; 7 bases map to TRBD1. Trimming removed 7 bases from V and 4 bases from J; junction bases left unmatched: 6. CDR1 is MNHNY, CDR2 SVGAGI, per germline (reference sequence). This CDR3 has 14 amino acids.

This chain joins TRBV28 and TRBJ1-2, with TRBD1 matching over 8 bases. The CDR3 contains 16 residues. V was pared by 5 bases and J by 2 bases, with 10 bases of the junction left unmatched. CDR1 MDHEN and CDR2 SYDVKM come from the germline V gene. CDR3 protein: CASSPRGQGGNYGYTF. DNA of the CDR3: TGTGCCAGCAGTCCCCGCGGACAGGGAGGGAACTATGGCTACACCTTC.

V is TRBV7-8 and J is TRBJ1-2, with D hard to call. The CDR3 loop spans 12 amino acids. Germline loops: CDR1 SGHVS, CDR2 FQNEAQ. V was cut by 5 bases and J by 3 bases, with 7 bases left in between. The CDR3 loop is CASSPEYYGYTF. The CDR3 DNA reads as TGTGCCAGCAGCCCCGAGTACTATGGCTACACCTTC.

CDR3 DNA: TGTGCCATCAGGGGGACAGCCGAATACACCATATATTTT. This gives the protein CAIRGTAEYTIYF. The chain uses TRBV10-3 and TRBJ1-3; 7 nucleotides align to TRBD1. The ends lost 6 bases at V and 8 bases at J; junction bases unmatched: 7. The CDR3 totals 13 residues. CDR1 and CDR2 from the germline V gene are ENHRY and SYGVKD.

The sample holds one count of this clone. V and J are TRBV20-1 and TRBJ1-2; D is unclear. The CDR3 totals 11 residues. With 3 bases removed from V and 1 base from J, the gap between germline ends came to 3 bases. CDR1 DFQATT and CDR2 SNEGSKA come from the germline V gene (reference sequence). The CDR3 sequence is CSARRNYGYTF. CDR3 nucleotides: TGCAGTGCTAGGCGTAACTATGGCTACACCTTC.

The J gene is TRBJ1-3, the V gene TRBV28; tentative D call: TRBD1 (6 bases). The CDR3 is made up of 18 amino acids. Trimming took off 2 bases at V and 0 bases at J, with 17 bases between the two ends. Germline V gene data show CDR1 as MDHEN and CDR2 as SYDVKM. The CDR3 coding sequence is TGTGCCAGCAGTTTAATAGGGGGGGGCCATTCCTCTGGAAACACCATATATTTT. Amino acids: CASSLIGGGHSSGNTIYF.

The chain carries TRBV18 and TRBJ1-5, with D possibly TRBD1 on 6 matching bases. Germline V CDR1 and CDR2: KGHSH, LQKENI. CDR3 size: 15 residues. Trimming shortened V by 1 base and J by 4 bases, and 11 bases separated the two germline ends. The CDR3 bases are TGTGCCAGCTCACCACTTGCGGGGACAAATCAGCCCCAGCATTTT. Translating it yields CASSPLAGTNQPQHF.

The J gene is TRBJ1-5, the V gene TRBV29-1; D ambiguous. V was clipped by 2 bases and J by 4 bases, with 6 bases between them. The germline V gene has CDR1 SQVTM and CDR2 ANQGSEA. The CDR3 has 12 amino acids. As DNA, the CDR3 is TGCAGCGTTGAATCAGCTAATCAGCCCCAGCATTTT. Protein sequence: CSVESANQPQHF.

This clone came up once. The V call is TRBV5-4, the J call TRBJ2-5; 7 bases fit TRBD1. Near its end, the DNA agrees better with TRBJ2-7, so the J call may be wrong. CDR1 is SGHNT and CDR2 is YYREEE in the germline V gene (reference sequence). The CDR3 is 14 amino acids. The CDR3 spells CASSYRDRSYEQYF. The CDR3 DNA is TGTGCCAGCAGCTACCGGGACAGATCCTACGAGCAGTACTTC.

The rearrangement links TRBV7-2 to TRBJ1-2; 9 nucleotides line up with TRBD1. CDR1 SGHTA and CDR2 FQGNSA come from the germline V gene. The CDR3 consists of 13 residues. V dropped 5 bases and J dropped 8; count of bases not matched to a gene: 6. CDR3 protein: CASSKGQGGGYTF. The CDR3, as DNA: TGTGCCAGCAGCAAGGGACAGGGTGGCGGCTACACCTTC.

The chain uses TRBV7-2 and TRBJ1-1; D might be TRBD1 (6 bases). The V and J ends lost 2 bases and 4 bases respectively, with 8 bases between them. Germline V gene sequence: CDR1 SGHTA, CDR2 FQGNSA. The CDR3 has 13 amino acids. CDR3 amino acids: CASSLSTGTEAFF. CDR3 bases: TGTGCCAGCAGCTTATCGACAGGCACTGAAGCTTTCTTT.